Each of the 21 T cell receptor beta chains below was sequenced from the same sample in a study of post-analysis software for immune sequencing data. Each TCR beta cDNA library carried unique molecular identifiers. TCRdb called the PCR reads again in MiXCR, with one record for every CDR3 protein. Here the sample spans approximately 770,000 distinct CDR3 sequences, around 46% being singletons. General observations from the study: Relative to controls, patients had a few TRBV segments at higher frequency, with TRBV5-6, TRBV5-1 and TRBV20-1 among these.

These receptors' antigens are unknown. Sequencing input: blood. These receptors came from a girl aged 5 to 17 with multiple sclerosis.

The genes are TRBV20-1 and TRBJ1-1; 10 bases line up with TRBD1. Per germline, CDR1 DFQATT and CDR2 SNEGSKA (reference sequence). Trimming took 6 bases from V and 0 from J; bases not matched to a gene: 13. The CDR3 covers 17 residues. CDR3 nucleotides: TGCAGTGCCCCGAGGACAGGGGGGGATTTAATGAACACTGAAGCTTTCTTT. Its translation: CSAPRTGGDLMNTEAFF.

This clonotype appeared a few times. V is TRBV7-9 and J is TRBJ1-2; 9 bases match TRBD1. CDR1 is SEHNR, CDR2 FQNEAQ, per germline (reference sequence). The CDR3 contains 14 residues. Trimming cost V 10 bases and J 4 bases; bases outside gene matches: 10. The DNA of the CDR3 is TGTGCCATCATGACAGGGGGGCCGGGCTATGGCTACACCTTC. It encodes CAIMTGGPGYGYTF.

The chain uses TRBV9 and TRBJ1-2; 8 positions match TRBD1. The CDR3 length is 14 residues. V was clipped by 4 bases and J by 4 bases; unmatched bases: 6. Looked up from germline, CDR1 is SGDLS and CDR2 is YYNGEE. CDR3 sequence: CASSTGQGGYGYTF. CDR3 bases: TGTGCCAGCAGCACCGGACAGGGAGGCTATGGCTACACCTTC.

This rearrangement joins TRBV7-9 to TRBJ2-1; D is uncertain. The V and J ends lost 5 bases and 8 bases respectively, with 16 bases between them. Germline V lookup: CDR1 SEHNR, CDR2 FQNEAQ (reference sequence). This CDR3 is 14 amino acids long. This chain's CDR3 is CASSPTTSRDEQFF. The DNA for the CDR3 is TGTGCCAGCAGCCCCACTACGTCTCGGGATGAGCAGTTCTTC. Looking up the rest from reference TRBV7-9 and TRBJ2-1 gives the full variable domain: DTGVSQNPRHKITKRGQNVTFRCDPISEHNRLYWYRQTLGQGPEFLTYFQNEAQLEKSRLLSDRFSAERPKGSFSTLEIQRTEQGDSAMYLCASSPTTSRDEQFFGPGTRLTVL.

V usage is TRBV27 and J usage is TRBJ2-7; 7 nucleotides agree with TRBD2. J was trimmed by 4 bases and V by 5 bases; bases with no gene match: 11. CDR1 and CDR2 (germline): MNHEY, SMNVEV (reference sequence). The CDR3 is 15 amino acids. The CDR3 loop reads CASSVRGSGSYEQYF. The CDR3 DNA reads as TGTGCCAGCAGTGTCCGGGGTAGCGGGTCGTACGAGCAGTACTTC.

This clonotype was picked up a small number of times. The J gene is TRBJ1-1, the V gene TRBV12-3 or TRBV12-4, with D possibly being TRBD1 (6 bases). The V end was cut by 8 bases, the J end by 8 bases, with 18 bases between. The CDR3 sequence is 13 residues long. CDR3 DNA: TGTGCCAGCCGGACGGAGGGGGTATCGGAAGCTTTCTTT. Translation gives CASRTEGVSEAFF.

This clonotype has a handful of counts. The CDR3 DNA follows: TGTGCCATCAGTGACCACAGGGGGAGTCGCGAGCAGTACTTC. Its translation is CAISDHRGSREQYF. This rearrangement joins TRBV10-3 to TRBJ2-5; 8 bases match TRBD1. The J call is doubtful: the DNA matches TRBJ2-7 better. The CDR3 spans 14 residues. Germline V gives CDR1 ENHRY, CDR2 SYGVKD.

About this clonotype itself: A much larger clone lies one base from this, so it may be a read error. The chain employs TRBV7-9 and TRBJ2-6; TRBD1 matches 8 bases. The CDR3 has 17 amino acids. Germline assignment: CDR1 SEHNR and CDR2 FQNEAQ (reference sequence). The CDR3 nucleotides read TGTACCAGCAGCAAGACAGGGGCCTCCTCTGGGGCCAACGTCCTGACTTTC. Amino acids: CTSSKTGASSGANVLTF.

This clonotype was counted ten times or more. The gene calls are TRBV20-1 and TRBJ2-7; D may be TRBD2 (5 bases). Germline lookup yields CDR1 DFQATT and CDR2 SNEGSKA (reference sequence). V lost 4 bases and J lost 7, with 23 bases in between. This CDR3 is built from 15 residues. The CDR3 sequence: CSATTGIIFSREQYF. The CDR3 nucleotides are TGCAGTGCTACGACCGGGATTATCTTTTCACGGGAGCAGTACTTC.

This chain uses TRBV4-1 with TRBJ1-2; D unresolved. The V end lost 0 bases, the J end lost 6 bases, and 11 bases lay between the germline ends. This CDR3 has 14 amino acids. Germline V gene lookup returns CDR1 MGHRA and CDR2 YSYEKL. The CDR3 DNA follows: TGCGCCAGCAGCCAAGAATCGGGGTGGGATGGCTACACCTTC. Translation gives CASSQESGWDGYTF.

This chain connects TRBV3-1 to TRBJ2-7; D assignment may be TRBD1 or TRBD2 (5 bases each). V gave up 1 base and J gave up 3 bases, with 10 bases separating them. In germline, CDR1 is LGHDT, CDR2 YNNKEL (reference sequence). CDR3 length equals 14 residues. As DNA, the CDR3 is TGTGCCAGCAGCCAAGGGGGGTTCGGCTACGAGCAGTACTTC. Protein sequence: CASSQGGFGYEQYF.

This chain joins TRBV14 and TRBJ2-7, with a possible D match to TRBD2 (5 bases). The CDR3 length is 13 residues. V was shortened by 0 bases and J by 5 bases, with 8 bases between the two germline ends. Germline CDR1 reads SGHDN; CDR2 reads FVKESK. The CDR3 sequence: CASSQDGSDEQYF. CDR3 DNA sequence: TGTGCCAGCAGCCAAGATGGTAGCGACGAGCAGTACTTC.

The chain recombines TRBV10-2 with TRBJ2-2; 12 bases align to TRBD2. With V trimmed by 8 bases and J by 2 bases, 3 bases remained unmatched. Germline V gives CDR1 WSHSY, CDR2 SAAADI. This CDR3 has 15 residues. The chain's CDR3 is CASWGLAGNTGELFF. CDR3 in DNA: TGCGCCAGCTGGGGACTAGCGGGTAACACCGGGGAGCTGTTTTTT.

The rearrangement joins TRBV5-5 to TRBJ2-3; a weak D match, TRBD1 (6 bases). Germline V gives CDR1 SGHKS, CDR2 YYEKEE (reference sequence). The V gene lost 4 bases and the J gene lost 2 bases, with 11 bases spanning the gap. The CDR3 is 14 residues long. The CDR3 region is CASSPQGATDTQYF. CDR3 bases: TGTGCCAGCAGCCCACAGGGAGCCACAGATACGCAGTATTTT.

In its sample, this clonotype was seen a few times. A much larger clone lies a single base off, so this may be a read error. The genes are TRBV20-1 and TRBJ2-1; possible D gene TRBD2, 6 bases. This CDR3 spans 17 amino acids. Germline lookup yields CDR1 DFQATT and CDR2 SNEGSKA (reference sequence). Trimming shortened V by 2 bases and J by 9 bases, and 26 bases separated the two germline ends. The CDR3 DNA sequence: TGCAGTGCTAGATGGGTTTCGGCGGGAATAGTACCGGGTGAGCAGTTCTTC. This sequence encodes CSARWVSAGIVPGEQFF.

The CDR3 region is CASSSNLKNIQYF. CDR3 nucleotides: TGTGCCAGCAGCTCCAACCTCAAAAACATTCAGTACTTC. This chain links TRBV7-9 with TRBJ2-7; unclear D gene. The end of the DNA aligns better with TRBJ2-4, so the J call may be wrong. The CDR3 contains 13 residues. Germline-derived CDR1 and CDR2 are SEHNR and FQNEAQ (reference sequence).

This chain connects TRBV20-1 to TRBJ2-3; 7 nucleotides align to TRBD2. Germline lookup yields CDR1 DFQATT and CDR2 SNEGSKA (reference sequence). Unmatched junction bases numbered 4, after V lost 2 bases and J lost 2 bases. The CDR3 loop spans 14 amino acids. CDR3: CSARRLAATDTQYF. The CDR3 DNA reads as TGCAGTGCTAGAAGACTAGCCGCCACAGATACGCAGTATTTT.

This clonotype was observed a handful of times. The gene calls are TRBV12-3 or TRBV12-4 and TRBJ1-4; perhaps TRBD1 as D (5 bases). The CDR3 has 14 residues. V was trimmed by 1 base and J by 4 bases, leaving 7 bases between them. DNA for the CDR3: TGTGCCAGCAGTTTAGGACAGATTAATGAAAAACTGTTTTTT. This translates into CASSLGQINEKLFF.

The chain joins TRBV29-1 to TRBJ1-2; D call uncertain. The CDR3 has 14 residues. Between the trimmed V and J ends, which lost 7 bases and 4 bases, there was a span of 19 bases. From germline, CDR1 is SQVTM and CDR2 ANQGSEA. In DNA form, the CDR3 reads TGCAGCGCCTTTGATCCCAGGTTTGGCTATGGCTACACCTTC. The encoded protein is CSAFDPRFGYGYTF.

The chain has TRBV9 and TRBJ2-7; 8 positions match TRBD1. V gave up 0 bases and J gave up 6 bases; unmatched junction bases: 2. This CDR3 contains 13 residues. Germline V gene lookup returns CDR1 SGDLS and CDR2 YYNGEE. In DNA, the CDR3 is TGTGCCAGCAGCGTAGGACAGGGGAGCGAGCAGTACTTC. It specifies CASSVGQGSEQYF.

The genes are TRBV12-3 or TRBV12-4 and TRBJ2-7; no firm D call. The J call is doubtful: the DNA matches TRBJ2-5 better. The CDR3 has 14 amino acids. Here the CDR3 DNA reads TGTGCCAGCAGTTTAGCGAATCCTCCTGAGACCCAGTACTTC. Translating it yields CASSLANPPETQYF.